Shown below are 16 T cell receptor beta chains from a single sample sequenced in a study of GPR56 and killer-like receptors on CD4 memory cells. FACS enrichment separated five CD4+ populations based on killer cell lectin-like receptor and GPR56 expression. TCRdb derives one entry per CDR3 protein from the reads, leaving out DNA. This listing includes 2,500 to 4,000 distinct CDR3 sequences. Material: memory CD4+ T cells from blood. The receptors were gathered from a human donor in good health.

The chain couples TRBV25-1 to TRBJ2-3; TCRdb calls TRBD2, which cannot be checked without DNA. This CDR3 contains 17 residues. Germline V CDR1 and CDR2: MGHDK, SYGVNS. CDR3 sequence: CASSALPPAGSTDTQYF.

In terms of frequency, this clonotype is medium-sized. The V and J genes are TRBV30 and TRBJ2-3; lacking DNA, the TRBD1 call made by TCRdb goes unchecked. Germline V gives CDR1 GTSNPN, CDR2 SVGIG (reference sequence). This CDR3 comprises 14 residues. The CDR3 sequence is CASGTDTRTDTQYF.

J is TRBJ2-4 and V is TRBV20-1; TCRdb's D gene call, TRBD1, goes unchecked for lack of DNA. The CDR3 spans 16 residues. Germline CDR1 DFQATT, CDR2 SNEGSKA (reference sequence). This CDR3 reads CSATPETLVAKNIQYF.

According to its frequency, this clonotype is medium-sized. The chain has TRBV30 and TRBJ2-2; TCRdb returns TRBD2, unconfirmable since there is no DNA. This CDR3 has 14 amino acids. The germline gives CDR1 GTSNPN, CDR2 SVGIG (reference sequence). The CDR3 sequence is CAWRASGGTGELFF.

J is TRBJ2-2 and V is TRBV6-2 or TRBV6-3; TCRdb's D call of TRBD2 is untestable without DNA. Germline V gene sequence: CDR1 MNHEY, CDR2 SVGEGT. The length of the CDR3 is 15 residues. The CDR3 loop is CASSQGLAGSRELFF.

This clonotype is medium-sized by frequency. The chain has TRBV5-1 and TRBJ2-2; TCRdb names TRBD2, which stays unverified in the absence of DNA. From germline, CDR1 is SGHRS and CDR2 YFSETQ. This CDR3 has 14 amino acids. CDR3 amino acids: CASSTLAATGELFF.

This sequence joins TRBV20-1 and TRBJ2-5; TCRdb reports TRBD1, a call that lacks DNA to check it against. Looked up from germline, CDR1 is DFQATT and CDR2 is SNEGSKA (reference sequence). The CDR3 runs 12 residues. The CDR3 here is CSARARGETQYF.

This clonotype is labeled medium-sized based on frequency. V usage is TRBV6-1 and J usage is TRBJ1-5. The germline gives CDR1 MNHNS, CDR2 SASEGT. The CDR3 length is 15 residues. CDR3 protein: CASSPTPSSNQPQHF.

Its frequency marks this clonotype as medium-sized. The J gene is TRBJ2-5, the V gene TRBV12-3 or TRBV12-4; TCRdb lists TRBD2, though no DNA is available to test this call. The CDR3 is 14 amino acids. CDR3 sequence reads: CASSRSGGGETQYF.

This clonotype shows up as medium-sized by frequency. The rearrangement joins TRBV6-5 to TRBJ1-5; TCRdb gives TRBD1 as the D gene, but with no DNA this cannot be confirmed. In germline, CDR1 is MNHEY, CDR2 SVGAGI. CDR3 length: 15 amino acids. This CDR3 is CASREGASSNQPQHF.

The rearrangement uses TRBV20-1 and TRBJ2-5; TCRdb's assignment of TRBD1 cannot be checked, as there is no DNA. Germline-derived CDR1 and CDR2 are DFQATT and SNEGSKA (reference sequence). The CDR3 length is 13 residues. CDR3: CSARWGGGETQYF.

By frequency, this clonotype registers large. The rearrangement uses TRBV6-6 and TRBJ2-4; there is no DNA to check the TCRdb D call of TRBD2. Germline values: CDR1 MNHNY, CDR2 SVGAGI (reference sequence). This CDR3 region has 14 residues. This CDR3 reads CASSPGTSGGLQYF.

CDR3 region: CASSEGRVRLAGGHGELFF. V is TRBV6-1 and J is TRBJ2-2; TCRdb selects TRBD2, and the lack of DNA leaves this call unchecked. This CDR3 contains 19 residues. Looked up from germline, CDR1 is MNHNS and CDR2 is SASEGT.

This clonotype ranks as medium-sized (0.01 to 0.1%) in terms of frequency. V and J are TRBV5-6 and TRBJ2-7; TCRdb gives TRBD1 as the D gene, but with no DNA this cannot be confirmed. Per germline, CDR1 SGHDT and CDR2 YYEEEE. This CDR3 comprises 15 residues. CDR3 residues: CASSFTGWSSYEQYF.

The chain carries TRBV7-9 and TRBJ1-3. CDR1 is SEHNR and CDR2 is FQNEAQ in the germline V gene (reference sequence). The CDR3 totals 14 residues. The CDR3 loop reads CASSGRRPGNTIYF.

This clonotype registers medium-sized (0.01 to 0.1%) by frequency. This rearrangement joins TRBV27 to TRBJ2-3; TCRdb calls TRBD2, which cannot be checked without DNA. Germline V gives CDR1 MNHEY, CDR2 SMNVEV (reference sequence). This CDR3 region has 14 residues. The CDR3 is CASSPALATDTQYF.